This entry describes one T cell receptor (beta chain). What it binds is not known. These data are taken from a study of cytomegalovirus exposure and HLA in healthy donors. In the study overall: Early release data held roughly 90 million unique TCRs from HLA-typed donors.

This CDR3 comprises 13 residues. Germline lookup yields CDR1 SGHNT and CDR2 YYREEE (reference sequence). V dropped 4 bases and J dropped 1 base, with 5 bases sitting between them. Both 60 Vbeta primers and 13 Jbeta primers went into the PCR. Libraries were prepared by immunoSEQ multiplex PCR; TCRdb keeps only in-frame clonotypes and omits some of them. The sample has roughly 180,000 clones; 80% are singletons. The study, taken as a whole, reports: Presence/absence analyses treated sequencing depth as roughly uniform across donors.

Sequencing was done on a sample of PBMCs. The TCR was taken from a young man in good health and CMV-seronegative. The chain uses TRBV5-4 and TRBJ2-2, with D hard to call. CDR3 nucleotides: TGTGCCAGCAGCGTCAGGAACACCGGGGAGCTGTTTTTT. Encoded protein: CASSVRNTGELFF. Drawing the rest from reference TRBV5-4 and TRBJ2-2, the complete variable domain is ETGVTQSPTHLIKTRGQQVTLRCSSQSGHNTVSWYQQALGQGPQFIFQYYREEENGRGNFPPRFSGLQFPNYSSELNVNALELDDSALYLCASSVRNTGELFFGEGSRLTVL.